The sequence of this TCR beta chain was determined in a study of control samples from healthy donors and cancer patients. Assay used: immunoSEQ multiplex PCR; TCRdb lists only in-frame clones, some missing. The table has roughly 80,000 clones, roughly nine tenths seen once. V trimming: 1 base; J trimming: 5 bases; junction bases outside the gene matches: 4. Germline V lookup: CDR1 SGHAT, CDR2 FQNNGV. This CDR3 region has 14 residues. The sequence was collected from a man aged 50 to 60 in good health. V gene TRBV11-2 combines with J gene TRBJ2-5; 7 nucleotides align to TRBD1. Sequencing was carried out using blood. The CDR3 sequence: CASSLGQGRETQYF. The CDR3 DNA reads as TGTGCCAGCAGCTTAGGACAGGGACGGGAGACCCAGTACTTC.